The source of this T cell receptor (beta chain) is a study of blood T cells in healthy people across ages (dated by TCRdb to the mid-2010s). At the level of the whole study: Template switching captured roughly one uniquely barcoded TCR beta cDNA molecule per two T cells in model experiments. Donors of different ages were randomly distributed across sequencing lanes to avoid experimental bias. Using the same blood draw, the study looked at two additional independent replicas of 1 million unique cDNA reads for two donors, one aged 18 to 30 and the other aged 80 or older. Four age groups were formed from the donors: young (average roughly 15 years), middle-aged (less than 40), aged (about 62) and long-lived (roughly 88). To track age-related changes in TCR beta repertoire diversity, the study relied on deep sequencing normalized with unique cDNA molecular identifiers. The research as a whole found: As age increased, observed TCR beta diversity per million T cells dropped in a roughly linear way, and a significant reduction was already evident by age around 41. Because donor CMV infection status was unknown, age-related changes in expanded clonotypes were potentially confounded. Observed TCR beta diversity correlated strongly with the percentage of naive T cells measured by flow cytometry. Estimates of total diversity from one million sequenced T cells were regarded as lower bounds and underestimates. The long-lived group showed more naive CD4+ T cells, fewer expanded clones and increased TCR diversity than the aged group, suggesting age selection. Conclusive comparison of naive and antigen-experienced compartments was prevented by the profiling of bulk unsorted PBMCs.

V is reduced by 3 bases and J by 6 bases, leaving a spacing of 6 bases between them. Reading from cysteine to phenylalanine, the CDR3 counts 12 amino acids. The read is trimmed to its CDR3 DNA, 36 bases read in frame from base 1. Systemically healthy Caucasian individuals from Russia, roughly 40 in total and aged roughly 6 to 95 years, were included as donors. Roughly 10 milliliters of peripheral blood were collected from each donor into EDTA-treated Vacutainer tubes. Ficoll-Paque density-gradient centrifugation was used to isolate PBMCs, with at least 6.5 million per sample. Total RNA, at least 6 micrograms per sample, was extracted from PBMCs with Trizol reagent. For every donor, flow cytometry on a PBMC aliquot measured the percentage of naive CD45RAhigh/CD27high T cells. This clonotype was recorded many times. Its antigen is currently not known. Base qualities are not provided; no much larger clone lies one nucleotide away.

The library was generated by 5' RACE. The sequencing machine was an Illumina HiSeq 2500. The second PCR ran for about 7 to 11 cycles and used a J-beta primer mix along with a sample-barcoded 5' primer. A template-switch 5' adaptor carrying 12 random nucleotides introduced a unique molecular identifier onto each TCR beta cDNA molecule. At least 3 million CDR3-containing paired-end reads were obtained from each sample. All of the RNA was converted into first-strand cDNA using the Mint cDNA synthesis kit, with a TRBC-specific oligonucleotide serving as the primer. Following uracil-DNA glycosylase treatment, all cDNA underwent a first 18-cycle PCR with the universal primers M1SS and BC2_uni_R. The original pipeline was this. Normalization of each sample was performed by random selection of 1 million high-quality reads, each carrying a distinct molecular identifier. Reads sharing molecular identifiers were discarded rather than binned into consensus sequences. MiTCR, with a Q25 quality threshold and the strictest error-elimination algorithm, was used for CDR3 identification, clonotype clustering and error correction. A nonparametric unseen species model using Euler transformation provided a lower-bound estimate of total TCR beta diversity. TCRdb ran its own pipeline on the public reads, namely fastp trimming at Q25 and MiXCR clone calling, and kept in-frame beta chains. Rows matching on CDR3 protein sequence are summarized as one entry with the most common DNA and genes. TCRdb, not the authors, supplied the V and J calls. This sample has hundreds of thousands of distinct CDR3 sequences in its table, and 30% to 45% of those were observed once. The biggest ten clones account for under 15% of the sample.

The source material was blood. The receptor comes from a man younger than 35 in good health. The V gene is TRBV12-3 or TRBV12-4 and the J gene is TRBJ2-4, with the D assignment possibly TRBD1 or TRBD2, given 5 matching bases for each. CDR3 protein: CASSLGVNIQYF. The sequence in DNA is TGTGCCAGCAGTTTGGGGGTAAACATTCAGTACTTC.